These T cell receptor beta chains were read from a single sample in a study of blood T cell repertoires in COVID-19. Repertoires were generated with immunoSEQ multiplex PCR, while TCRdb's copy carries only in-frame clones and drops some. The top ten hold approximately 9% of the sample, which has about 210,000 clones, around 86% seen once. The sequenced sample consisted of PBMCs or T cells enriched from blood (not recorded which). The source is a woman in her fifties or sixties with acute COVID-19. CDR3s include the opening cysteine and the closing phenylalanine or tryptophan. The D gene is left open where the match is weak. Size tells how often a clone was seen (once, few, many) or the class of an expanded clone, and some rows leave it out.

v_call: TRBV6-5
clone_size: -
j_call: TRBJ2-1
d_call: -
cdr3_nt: TGTGCCAGCAGTTACGGCCGAAATCACAATGAGCAGTTCTTC
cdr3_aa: CASSYGRNHNEQFF

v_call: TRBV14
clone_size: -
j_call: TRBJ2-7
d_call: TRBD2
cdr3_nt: TGTGCCAGCAGCCCCAGCACGCTGGCGGGAGTGAACTTC
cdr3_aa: CASSPSTLAGVNF

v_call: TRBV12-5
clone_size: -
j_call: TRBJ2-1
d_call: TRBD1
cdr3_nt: TGTGCTAGTGACCTGACAGGGACCTCTGAGCAGTTCTTC
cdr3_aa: CASDLTGTSEQFF

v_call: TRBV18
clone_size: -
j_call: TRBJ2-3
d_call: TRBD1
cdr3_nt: TGTGCCAGCTCACCAACCAGGGGGCCAGATACGCAGTATTTT
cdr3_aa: CASSPTRGPDTQYF

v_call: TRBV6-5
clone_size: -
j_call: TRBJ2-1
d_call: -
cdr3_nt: TGTGCCAGCCTAGTGTCCAGCTCCTACAATGAGCAGTTCTTC
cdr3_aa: CASLVSSSYNEQFF

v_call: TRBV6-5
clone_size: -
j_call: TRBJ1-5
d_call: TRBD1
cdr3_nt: TGTGCCAGCAGAGGACAGGGAGAAGGGCCCCAGCATTTT
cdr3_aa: CASRGQGEGPQHF

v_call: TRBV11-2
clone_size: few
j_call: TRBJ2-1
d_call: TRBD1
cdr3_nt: TGTGCCAGCAGCTTCCGGTTGGGACAGGGTTTGGATGAGCAGTTCTTC
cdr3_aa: CASSFRLGQGLDEQFF

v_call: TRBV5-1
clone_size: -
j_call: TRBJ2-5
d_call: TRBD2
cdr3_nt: TGCGCCAGCAGCCGGGGACTAGCGGGGGGAACTTTCCTCCAAGAGACCCAGTACTTC
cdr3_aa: CASSRGLAGGTFLQETQYF

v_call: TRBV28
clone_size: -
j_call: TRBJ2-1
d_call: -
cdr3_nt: TGTGCCAGCAGTCGCAGATCCCGGGTTGGTGAGCAGTTCTTC
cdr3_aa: CASSRRSRVGEQFF

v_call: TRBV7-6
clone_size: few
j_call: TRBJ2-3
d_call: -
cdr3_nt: TGTGCCAGCAGCCTCTGGGGAGCTTCAGCAGATACGCAGTATTTT
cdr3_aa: CASSLWGASADTQYF

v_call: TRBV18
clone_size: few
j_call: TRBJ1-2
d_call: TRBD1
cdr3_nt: TGTGCCAGCTCACAAACAGGGGGGTATGGCTACACCTTC
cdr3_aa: CASSQTGGYGYTF

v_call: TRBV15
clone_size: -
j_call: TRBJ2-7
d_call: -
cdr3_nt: TGTGCCACCAGCTCCGAGGGATCGTCCTCCTACGAGCAGTACTTC
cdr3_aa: CATSSEGSSSYEQYF

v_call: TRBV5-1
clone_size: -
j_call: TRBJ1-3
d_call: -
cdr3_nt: TGCGCCAGCAGGCAAGGGGCGTCTGGAAACACCATATATTTT
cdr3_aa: CASRQGASGNTIYF

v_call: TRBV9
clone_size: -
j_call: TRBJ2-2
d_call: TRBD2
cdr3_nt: TGTGCCAGCAGCGAACTAGCGGGAGGTACCGGGGAGCTGTTTTTT
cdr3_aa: CASSELAGGTGELFF

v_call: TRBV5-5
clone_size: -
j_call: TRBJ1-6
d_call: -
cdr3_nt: TGTGCCAGCAGCCTGTGGGGGGTTTCACCCCTCCACTTT
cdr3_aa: CASSLWGVSPLHF

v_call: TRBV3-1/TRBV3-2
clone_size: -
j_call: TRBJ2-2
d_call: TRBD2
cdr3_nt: TGTGCCAGCAGCCACGATAGACGGGGGGTGTGGACCGGGGAGCTGTTTTTT
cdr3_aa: CASSHDRRGVWTGELFF

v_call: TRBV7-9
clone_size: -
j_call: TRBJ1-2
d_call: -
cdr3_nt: TGTGCCAGCAGCGATGGGATCGACAGTCCCTATGGCTACACCTTC
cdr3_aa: CASSDGIDSPYGYTF